The T cell receptor (beta chain) under discussion was sequenced for a study of untreated major depressive disorder. The CDR3 sequence is 16 residues long. The germline V gene has CDR1 MGHRA and CDR2 YSYEKL. V dropped 4 bases and J dropped 3; count of bases not matched to a gene: 11. Clones were read by immunoSEQ multiplex PCR, and TCRdb kept only the in-frame ones, dropping some. The sample consists of some 21,000 clones, about 90% of them appearing once. The rearrangement links TRBV4-1 to TRBJ1-2; 7 bases are shared with TRBD1. This TCR came from a woman aged 30 to 39 in good health. Sequencing was done on a sample of CD4+ T cells from PBMCs. CDR3 region: CASSRTGRLPDYGYTF. CDR3 sequence (DNA): TGCGCCAGCAGCCGGACAGGACGACTCCCGGACTATGGCTACACCTTC.